The rows below give T cell receptor beta chains drawn from one sample of a study of cytomegalovirus exposure and HLA in healthy donors. Measured with immunoSEQ multiplex PCR; TCRdb has only the in-frame clones, and not every one. The sample records around 230,000 clones, 80% to 90% being singletons. Sequenced input: PBMCs. All receptors come from a girl aged 2 to 9 in good health and CMV-seronegative. CDR3s include the opening cysteine and the closing phenylalanine or tryptophan. A D gene is named only where the DNA matches it firmly. Not all rows give a size; the values are once, few, many and, for expanded clones, a class.

clone_size,j_call,d_call,v_call,cdr3_length,cdr3_nt,cdr3_aa
NA,TRBJ2-7,TRBD2,TRBV11-2,17,TGTGCCAGCAGCCCTTGGACTAGCGGGACCGCTCTGTACGAGCAGTACTTC,CASSPWTSGTALYEQYF
once,TRBJ1-2,TRBD1,TRBV5-4,16,TGTGCCAGCAGCTTGTGGTTGCTACAGGGGGCGCTCGGCTACACCTTC,CASSLWLLQGALGYTF
once,TRBJ1-6,NA,TRBV5-4,14,TGTGCCAGCAGCCATACCAGGGGACAATCACCCCTCCACTTT,CASSHTRGQSPLHF
NA,TRBJ2-7,TRBD1,TRBV2,12,TGTGCCAGTTATACAGGGGTCCGGGAGCAGTACTTC,CASYTGVREQYF
NA,TRBJ2-7,NA,TRBV9,16,TGTGCCAGCAGCACACGACAGGACGCAAGCTCCTACGAGCAGTACTTC,CASSTRQDASSYEQYF
NA,TRBJ2-7,NA,TRBV4-1,14,TGCGCCAGCAGCCAAGAGTCCACATTCAACGAGCAGTACTTC,CASSQESTFNEQYF
NA,TRBJ2-7,NA,TRBV7-2,14,TGTGCCAGCAGCTTATCCGGACAGTACTACGAGCAGTACTTC,CASSLSGQYYEQYF
NA,TRBJ2-5,NA,TRBV19,13,TGTGCCAGTAGGCGCGTAGGGGAAGAGACCCAGTACTTC,CASRRVGEETQYF
NA,TRBJ2-2,TRBD2,TRBV4-2,21,TGTGCCAGCAGCCTCCGATTTCGGACTAGCGGGGGAGACCCTAACACCGGGGAGCTGTTTTTT,CASSLRFRTSGGDPNTGELFF
NA,TRBJ2-7,NA,TRBV11-2,12,TGTGCCAGCAGCTTAGTAACCTACGAGCAGTACTTC,CASSLVTYEQYF
NA,TRBJ2-1,NA,TRBV11-2,12,TGTGCCAGCAGCTTCGGACTAAATGAGCAGTTCTTC,CASSFGLNEQFF
NA,TRBJ2-1,TRBD2,TRBV5-4,14,TGTGCCACTTCGCTAGCGGGAGGGATAGGCGAGCAGTTCTTC,CATSLAGGIGEQFF
once,TRBJ2-1,NA,TRBV7-8,16,TGTGCCAGCAGCTTATCCCCGGGGATGTCCTACAATGAGCAGTTCTTC,CASSLSPGMSYNEQFF
NA,TRBJ1-5,TRBD1,TRBV2,18,TGTGCCAGCAGTGGGAGGGACAGGGTGGGATATAGCAATCAGCCCCAGCATTTT,CASSGRDRVGYSNQPQHF
NA,TRBJ2-7,NA,TRBV30,16,TGTGCCTGGACCCCAAGGGATCCGGGGATCTCCTACGAGCAGTACTTC,CAWTPRDPGISYEQYF
NA,TRBJ2-7,TRBD2,TRBV5-6,15,TGTGCCAGCAGCTTGGTTAGCGGGAGAGGGTCCGAGCAGTACTTC,CASSLVSGRGSEQYF
NA,TRBJ1-1,NA,TRBV5-1,14,TGCGCCAGCAGCTTGGATCCGGTGAACACTGAAGCTTTCTTT,CASSLDPVNTEAFF
NA,TRBJ2-7,NA,TRBV18,14,TGTGCCAGCTCACCAAGGCAGGCCGACTACGAGCAGTACTTC,CASSPRQADYEQYF
NA,TRBJ2-7,NA,TRBV5-1,13,TGCGCCAGCAGCGCTAACCCCCTCTACGAGCAGTACTTC,CASSANPLYEQYF
NA,TRBJ2-3,NA,TRBV7-2,14,TGTGCCAGCAGTTTAGCGACCGGGGTGGATACGCAGTATTTT,CASSLATGVDTQYF
NA,TRBJ2-1,TRBD2,TRBV7-9,15,TGTGCCAGCAGCTTAGTGGCGGGAGGATACGGTGAGCAGTTCTTC,CASSLVAGGYGEQFF
NA,TRBJ1-3,NA,TRBV6-1,14,TGTGCCAGCAGTGAGTTCCGCTCTGGAAACACCATATATTTT,CASSEFRSGNTIYF
NA,TRBJ2-2,TRBD2,TRBV19,18,TGTGCCAGTAGTACTCCCCTTCGACTAGCGGGTCTGACCGGGGAGCTGTTTTTT,CASSTPLRLAGLTGELFF
NA,TRBJ1-4,TRBD1,TRBV6-5,12,TGTGCCAGTCAGGGGGTGAATGAAAAACTGTTTTTT,CASQGVNEKLFF
few,TRBJ2-4,NA,TRBV6-4,18,TGTGCCAGCAGTGACGTCACACCCAACACGGAGGCCAAAAACATTCAGTACTTC,CASSDVTPNTEAKNIQYF
NA,TRBJ1-1,NA,TRBV7-9,14,TGTGCCAGCAGCTTAGAATCGTCCGGGACTGAAGCTTTCTTT,CASSLESSGTEAFF
NA,TRBJ2-1,NA,TRBV6-5,16,TGTGCCAGCAGTTACTCGAAGGCTAGCTTGGGCAATGAGCAGTTCTTC,CASSYSKASLGNEQFF
NA,TRBJ2-6,TRBD1,TRBV7-9,19,TGTGCCAGCAGCTTAGCGCCGTCCCGGGACAGTCCTGGGGCCAACGTCCTGACTTTC,CASSLAPSRDSPGANVLTF
NA,TRBJ2-7,TRBD1,TRBV5-1,11,TGCGCCAGCAGCAATCCGGGACAGGCGACCTTC,CASSNPGQATF
NA,TRBJ2-2,NA,TRBV5-6,16,TGTGCCAGCAGCTTAAGGGGCGGTAAGAACACCGGGGAGCTGTTTTTT,CASSLRGGKNTGELFF
NA,TRBJ1-5,TRBD1,TRBV19,17,TGTGCCAGTAAAGTTCGGACAGGGGGATCAAGCAATCAGCCCCAGCATTTT,CASKVRTGGSSNQPQHF